This is a list of T cell receptor beta chains from one sample in a study of post-analysis software for immune sequencing data. TCRdb independently ran MiXCR on the PCR reads; one entry per CDR3 protein. The sample shows 750,000 to 950,000 distinct CDR3 sequences, about 53% of them seen only once. Sequencing input: blood. These receptors were taken from a girl aged 10-17 years with multiple sclerosis. CDR3s include the opening cysteine and the closing phenylalanine or tryptophan. Fields, in order: clone size, V gene, D gene, J gene, CDR3 protein, CDR3 DNA. A D gene is named only where the DNA matches it firmly. The size of a clone is reported for some rows only, either as once, few or many, or as a class for expanded clones.

few,TRBV3-1,-,TRBJ2-1,CASSSHRNEQFF,TGTGCCAGCAGCTCCCATCGCAATGAGCAGTTCTTC
once,TRBV5-4,-,TRBJ2-5,CASSPSWGIQETQYF,TGTGCCAGCAGCCCGAGTTGGGGAATACAAGAGACCCAGTACTTC
-,TRBV29-1,TRBD1,TRBJ2-7,CSVGDRGFYEQYF,TGCAGCGTTGGGGACAGGGGTTTCTACGAGCAGTACTTC
-,TRBV10-3,TRBD2,TRBJ2-1,CAISESGREGGEQFF,TGTGCCATCAGTGAGTCCGGGCGGGAGGGCGGTGAGCAGTTCTTC
-,TRBV10-3,TRBD1,TRBJ2-1,CAISDSRQGRGNEQFF,TGTGCCATCAGTGACTCCCGACAGGGGAGAGGCAATGAGCAGTTCTTC
-,TRBV5-1,TRBD2,TRBJ2-1,CASSLRRRGDGEQFF,TGCGCCAGCAGCTTGCGACGACGGGGGGATGGTGAGCAGTTCTTC
-,TRBV5-5,TRBD1,TRBJ2-5,CASSLLSGQVLKTQYF,TGTGCCAGCAGCTTATTATCGGGACAGGTGCTTAAGACCCAGTACTTC
few,TRBV5-5,-,TRBJ2-1,CASSLTSLNEQFF,TGTGCCAGCAGCTTGACTAGTCTCAATGAGCAGTTCTTC
-,TRBV4-1,TRBD1,TRBJ1-2,CASSQEGQGANYGYTF,TGCGCCAGCAGCCAAGAGGGACAGGGGGCAAATTATGGCTACACCTTC
-,TRBV20-1,TRBD2,TRBJ2-1,CSAIVAGLPYNEQFF,TGCAGTGCTATTGTAGCGGGCCTCCCCTACAATGAGCAGTTCTTC
-,TRBV7-2,TRBD1,TRBJ2-7,CASSPDRANEQYF,TGTGCCAGCAGCCCAGACAGGGCGAACGAGCAGTACTTC
few,TRBV5-1,TRBD1,TRBJ2-1,CASSRGQGTYSYNEQFF,TGCGCCAGCAGCCGGGGACAGGGGACATATTCCTACAATGAGCAGTTCTTC
few,TRBV5-5,-,TRBJ2-5,CASSKGAGFQETQYF,TGTGCCAGCAGCAAAGGGGCAGGCTTCCAAGAGACCCAGTACTTC
few,TRBV20-1,-,TRBJ1-1,CSAGGRTEAFF,TGCAGTGCAGGGGGGCGCACTGAAGCTTTCTTT
-,TRBV7-8,-,TRBJ2-1,CASSFGDDPYNEQFF,TGTGCCAGCAGCTTCGGGGACGACCCCTACAATGAGCAGTTCTTC
-,TRBV20-1,TRBD1,TRBJ2-7,CSASATDRGSYEQYF,TGCAGTGCTAGCGCGACCGACAGGGGTTCCTACGAGCAGTACTTC
-,TRBV25-1,TRBD1,TRBJ2-4,CASSGTGQGRNIQYF,TGTGCCAGCAGTGGAACTGGACAGGGGAGGAACATTCAGTACTTC
many,TRBV7-9,TRBD1,TRBJ2-5,CASSRGQRQETQYF,TGTGCCAGCAGCAGGGGACAGAGGCAAGAGACCCAGTACTTC
-,TRBV20-1,-,TRBJ1-1,CSAREEQGRNTFF,TGCAGTGCTAGAGAGGAACAGGGTAGGAATACTTTCTTT
-,TRBV7-8,TRBD2,TRBJ2-5,CASSLALLSGGSPTQYF,TGTGCCAGCAGCTTAGCCTTACTCTCGGGAGGGAGTCCGACCCAGTACTTC
-,TRBV12-3/TRBV12-4,-,TRBJ1-2,CASGKVGPGVNYGYTF,TGTGCCAGCGGCAAGGTGGGGCCCGGCGTAAACTATGGCTACACCTTC
few,TRBV7-9,TRBD1,TRBJ1-2,CASSSPVPGQGNYGYTF,TGTGCCAGCAGCTCTCCGGTCCCGGGACAGGGAAACTATGGCTACACCTTC
-,TRBV20-1,-,TRBJ1-2,CSVPAPPGYTF,TGCAGTGTTCCCGCCCCCCCTGGCTACACCTTC
-,TRBV4-1,TRBD2,TRBJ2-3,CASSPTSGRGTDTQYF,TGCGCCAGCAGCCCGACTAGCGGGAGGGGCACAGATACGCAGTATTTT
few,TRBV10-3,-,TRBJ2-5,CAISESGVETQYF,TGTGCCATCAGTGAGTCAGGGGTAGAGACCCAGTACTTC
-,TRBV29-1,-,TRBJ1-2,CSVESREKNYGYTF,TGCAGCGTTGAATCCCGGGAGAAAAACTATGGCTACACCTTC
-,TRBV20-1,TRBD1,TRBJ1-5,CSAPQGAGNQPQHF,TGCAGTGCTCCGCAGGGGGCTGGCAATCAGCCCCAGCATTTT
few,TRBV6-5,-,TRBJ2-7,CASSPTRYYEQYF,TGTGCCAGCAGTCCTACTAGGTACTACGAGCAGTACTTC
once,TRBV12-3/TRBV12-4,-,TRBJ2-7,CASSFYAAEKRSSYEQYF,TGTGCCAGCAGTTTTTACGCGGCGGAAAAACGTAGCTCCTACGAGCAGTACTTC
-,TRBV10-3,-,TRBJ2-3,CAISDPGPLRTDTQYF,TGTGCCATCAGTGATCCTGGTCCCCTCCGCACAGATACGCAGTATTTT
few,TRBV29-1,TRBD2,TRBJ2-7,CSAKGLAGGQDEQYF,TGCAGCGCGAAGGGACTAGCGGGGGGTCAGGACGAGCAGTACTTC
-,TRBV29-1,-,TRBJ2-5,CSVEAVTAQETQYF,TGCAGCGTTGAAGCGGTAACAGCCCAAGAGACCCAGTACTTC
-,TRBV28,-,TRBJ1-5,CATTPGHNNQPQHF,TGTGCCACCACCCCGGGACACAACAATCAGCCCCAGCATTTT
-,TRBV4-1,-,TRBJ2-7,CASSPKSVSYEQYF,TGCGCCAGCAGCCCTAAGTCGGTATCCTACGAGCAGTACTTC
-,TRBV12-3/TRBV12-4,TRBD1,TRBJ1-2,CASRRGDRDRYGYTF,TGTGCCAGCAGGCGGGGCGACAGGGACCGCTATGGCTACACCTTC
-,TRBV6-6,-,TRBJ2-7,CASSLRGDTRRSYEQYF,TGTGCCAGCAGCCTCAGGGGGGACACCCGAAGATCCTACGAGCAGTACTTC
-,TRBV7-3,-,TRBJ2-6,CASSQLGGYSPSGANVLTF,TGTGCCAGCAGCCAGTTGGGGGGATACAGTCCCTCTGGGGCCAACGTCCTGACTTTC
-,TRBV12-3/TRBV12-4,-,TRBJ1-4,CASGHKISGGEKLFF,TGTGCCAGCGGACACAAGATAAGTGGGGGTGAAAAACTGTTTTTT
-,TRBV3-1,-,TRBJ1-1,CASSRRDDRTEAFF,TGTGCCAGCAGCCGACGGGATGACCGGACTGAAGCTTTCTTT
-,TRBV10-1,-,TRBJ2-1,CASSQRGNEQFF,TGCGCCAGCAGCCAGAGAGGGAATGAGCAGTTCTTC
-,TRBV5-5,-,TRBJ2-4,CASSLPIENIQYF,TGTGCCAGCAGCTTGCCCATCGAAAACATTCAGTACTTC
few,TRBV10-3,TRBD1,TRBJ1-4,CATRGTNEKLFF,TGTGCCACCAGGGGGACGAATGAAAAACTGTTTTTT
-,TRBV4-1,-,TRBJ1-5,CASSPRPERGWWQPQHF,TGCGCCAGCAGCCCACGACCGGAGCGAGGGTGGTGGCAGCCCCAGCATTTT
few,TRBV7-2,TRBD1,TRBJ2-7,CASSLVGTGFDEQYF,TGTGCCAGCAGCTTAGTCGGGACAGGCTTCGACGAGCAGTACTTC
few,TRBV27,TRBD1,TRBJ2-7,CASQGAGYEQYF,TGTGCCAGTCAGGGGGCAGGCTACGAGCAGTACTTC
-,TRBV10-3,TRBD1,TRBJ1-1,CAGGKDRGPTEAFF,TGTGCCGGGGGAAAAGACAGGGGGCCGACTGAAGCTTTCTTT
few,TRBV12-3/TRBV12-4,-,TRBJ2-2,CASVPGGKVGTGELFF,TGTGCCAGCGTCCCTGGCGGGAAGGTCGGCACCGGGGAGCTGTTTTTT